Presented here are 15 T cell receptor beta chains from one specimen sequenced in a study of blood T cell repertoires in COVID-19. Libraries were prepared by immunoSEQ multiplex PCR; TCRdb keeps only in-frame clonotypes and omits some of them. Here the sample spans approximately 330,000 clones, 87% being singletons. Sequenced sample: peripheral blood. The receptors stem from a man aged 25-45 years with COVID-19, enrolled during active disease.

This rearrangement joins TRBV2 to TRBJ2-2; TRBD2 aligns across 9 bases. The CDR3 contains 14 residues. V dropped 7 bases and J dropped 4; count of bases not matched to a gene: 4. Germline V gives CDR1 SNHLY, CDR2 FYNNEI. The CDR3 loop reads CASNGGGATGELFF. The CDR3 nucleotides are TGTGCCAGCAACGGCGGGGGGGCCACCGGGGAGCTGTTTTTT.

The chain employs TRBV12-3 or TRBV12-4 and TRBJ2-5; D remains ambiguous. The CDR3 covers 12 residues. Trimming took off 5 bases at V and 5 bases at J, with 9 bases between the two ends. CDR3: CASSPPGETQYF. The CDR3 nucleotides are TGTGCCAGCAGTCCGCCCGGGGAGACCCAGTACTTC.

The chain couples TRBV7-2 to TRBJ2-7; 7 bases match TRBD1. Unmatched junction bases numbered 3, after V lost 4 bases and J lost 3 bases. This CDR3 comprises 13 residues. Germline assignment: CDR1 SGHTA and CDR2 FQGNSA. The CDR3 region has the DNA TGTGCCAGCAGCTCGGCAGGGGGCTACGAGCAGTACTTC. Residues: CASSSAGGYEQYF.

J is TRBJ1-2 and V is TRBV5-6, with D perhaps TRBD1 (6 bases). The CDR3 extends over 13 amino acids. The V gene lost 4 bases and the J gene lost 7 bases, with 14 bases spanning the gap. The V gene's germline CDR1 is SGHDT and CDR2 YYEEEE. CDR3 residues: CASSRPGVGGYTF. The CDR3 nucleotides are TGTGCCAGCAGCCGTCCAGGGGTAGGTGGCTACACCTTC.

This clone came up once. J is TRBJ1-2 and V is TRBV27; no reliable D call. This CDR3 has 15 amino acids. V lost 5 bases and J lost 4, with 17 bases in between. The germline V gene encodes CDR1 MNHEY and CDR2 SMNVEV (reference sequence). The CDR3 reads CASSVGSHLIYGYTF. CDR3 DNA: TGTGCCAGCAGTGTCGGGTCTCACCTTATCTATGGCTACACCTTC.

The rearrangement links TRBV28 to TRBJ2-1, with 10 bases identical to TRBD1. Germline CDR1 is MDHEN and CDR2 is SYDVKM. V lost 3 bases, J lost 5 bases, and 13 bases stayed unmatched. The CDR3 is 18 residues long. This CDR3 reads CASSFNPGTGDGDNEQFF. The DNA of the CDR3 is TGTGCCAGCAGTTTCAATCCCGGGACAGGGGACGGGGACAATGAGCAGTTCTTC.

This chain links TRBV25-1 with TRBJ1-2; D is perhaps TRBD1 (6 bases). The CDR3 spans 13 residues. V lost 0 bases, J lost 5 bases, and 7 bases lay in between. Germline-derived CDR1 and CDR2 are MGHDK and SYGVNS. This chain's CDR3 is CASSEYQGYGYTF. CDR3 coding DNA: TGTGCCAGCAGTGAATATCAGGGGTATGGCTACACCTTC.

This chain connects TRBV7-3 to TRBJ1-1; a possible D gene is TRBD1 (5 bases). From germline, CDR1 is SGHTA and CDR2 FQGTGA. The length of the CDR3 is 15 residues. V shed 0 bases and J shed 1 base, with 9 bases lying between them. The CDR3 loop reads CASSLTNQGNTEAFF. The CDR3 coding sequence is TGTGCCAGCAGCTTAACGAACCAGGGGAACACTGAAGCTTTCTTT.

This clone was found a few times. V gene TRBV18 combines with J gene TRBJ2-2, with 7 bases lining up with TRBD1. The CDR3 has 15 amino acids. Losses at the gene ends were 3 bases for V and 3 bases for J; bases not matched to a gene: 4. The V gene's germline CDR1 is KGHSH and CDR2 LQKENI. The CDR3 bases are TGTGCCAGCTCACCCCGGGACAGAGACACCGGGGAGCTGTTTTTT. This sequence encodes CASSPRDRDTGELFF.

The sample holds one count of this clone. This rearrangement joins TRBV7-3 to TRBJ2-1; 7 nucleotides line up with TRBD2. Germline loops: CDR1 SGHTA, CDR2 FQGTGA. The CDR3 runs to 13 residues. V was pared by 4 bases and J by 9 bases, with 6 bases of the junction left unmatched. CDR3 nucleotides: TGTGCCAGCAGCTCCGCCGGCGGGGGTGAGCAGTTCTTC. As protein: CASSSAGGGEQFF.

This chain links TRBV5-6 with TRBJ2-3, with D possibly matching TRBD2 (7 bases). This CDR3 spans 14 amino acids. The V end was cut by 0 bases, the J end by 11 bases, with 16 bases between. Germline V gives CDR1 SGHDT, CDR2 YYEEEE. DNA of the CDR3: TGTGCCAGCAGCTTGGTGGATAGGGGGGGTTTGCAGTATTTT. Translating it yields CASSLVDRGGLQYF.

The CDR3 is CASSLELGGKNTEAFF. In DNA form, the CDR3 reads TGTGCCAGCAGCTTAGAATTAGGGGGAAAAAACACTGAAGCTTTCTTT. The chain uses TRBV7-8 and TRBJ1-1; possible D gene TRBD1, 6 bases. CDR1 SGHVS and CDR2 FQNEAQ come from the germline V gene. Trimming cost V 1 base and J 2 bases, with 14 bases left between them. There are 16 residues in the CDR3.

The chain's CDR3 is CASSLGPSEDTQYF. CDR3 in DNA: TGTGCCAGCAGCTTGGGCCCCTCGGAGGATACGCAGTATTTT. The gene calls are TRBV5-4 and TRBJ2-3; D gene uncertain. V lost 0 bases and J 6 bases, leaving 11 bases between the germline ends. Germline loops: CDR1 SGHNT, CDR2 YYREEE (reference sequence). The CDR3 contains 14 residues. The whole variable domain, filled in from reference TRBV5-4 and TRBJ2-3, reads ETGVTQSPTHLIKTRGQQVTLRCSSQSGHNTVSWYQQALGQGPQFIFQYYREEENGRGNFPPRFSGLQFPNYSSELNVNALELDDSALYLCASSLGPSEDTQYFGPGTRLTVL.

The chain is built from TRBV27 and TRBJ2-7, with 7 bases matching TRBD1. The CDR3 is 16 residues long. Trimming took 5 bases from V and 1 from J; bases not matched to a gene: 11. Germline assignment: CDR1 MNHEY and CDR2 SMNVEV (reference sequence). The CDR3 region is CASSPPPGTESYEQYF. DNA of the CDR3: TGTGCCAGCAGTCCGCCCCCCGGGACAGAATCCTACGAGCAGTACTTC.

The CDR3 DNA is TGCGCCAGCAGCTTGTCTGCTGGCTCAAACATTCAGTACTTC. It is translated as CASSLSAGSNIQYF. The gene calls are TRBV5-1 and TRBJ2-4; D not resolved. Deletions cut 1 base from V and 6 bases from J, with 11 bases between. Germline CDR1 and CDR2: SGHRS and YFSETQ. The CDR3 has 14 amino acids.